These 20 T cell receptor beta chains came from one sample sequenced in a study of blood T cell repertoires in COVID-19. The repertoire was sequenced with immunoSEQ multiplex PCR; TCRdb's copy has only in-frame clones and lacks some. The sample yields around 260,000 clones, more than 80% seen once. Sequencing used PBMCs or T cells enriched from blood (not recorded which). Receptor source: a woman in her 30s who had recovered from COVID-19.

The chain links TRBV6-5 to TRBJ2-7; 7 nucleotides align to TRBD1. The CDR3 sequence is 16 residues long. The trim removed 2 bases at V and 2 bases at J, leaving 9 bases unmatched. Germline CDR1 MNHEY, CDR2 SVGAGI. The CDR3 reads CASSYTGRDSTYEQYF. DNA of the CDR3: TGTGCCAGCAGTTACACCGGACGGGACAGCACCTACGAGCAGTACTTC.

V is TRBV7-2 and J is TRBJ1-2; tentative D call: TRBD1 (6 bases). The CDR3 runs to 15 residues. Germline V lookup: CDR1 SGHTA, CDR2 FQGNSA. The ends were cut back, 1 base at V and 7 bases at J, with 16 bases in the middle. The CDR3 region has the DNA TGTGCCAGCAGCTTAGTGTTAGGGGGGGCGCTTGGCTACACCTTC. This sequence encodes CASSLVLGGALGYTF.

The chain joins TRBV5-1 to TRBJ1-1; possibly TRBD1 for D (6 bases). V lost 4 bases and J lost 0, with 16 bases in between. CDR1 is SGHRS, CDR2 YFSETQ, per germline. The CDR3 is 16 residues long. The CDR3, as DNA: TGCGCCAGCAGCGAAAAACAGGGTAGGATGAACACTGAAGCTTTCTTT. This translates into CASSEKQGRMNTEAFF. Together with reference TRBV5-1 and TRBJ1-1, the CDR3 gives the full variable domain: KAGVTQTPRYLIKTRGQQVTLSCSPISGHRSVSWYQQTPGQGLQFLFEYFSETQRNKGNFPGRFSGRQFSNSRSEMNVSTLELGDSALYLCASSEKQGRMNTEAFFGQGTRLTVV.

The gene calls are TRBV3-1 (or the pseudogene TRBV3-2) and TRBJ1-2; no firm D call. The V gene's germline CDR1 is LGHDT and CDR2 YNNKEL (reference sequence). Trimming shortened V by 1 base and J by 8 bases, and 17 bases separated the two germline ends. The CDR3 covers 15 residues. In nucleotides, the CDR3 is TGTGCCAGCAGCCAAGCCCCTCCGATGGTGGGCGGCTACACCTTC. Residues: CASSQAPPMVGGYTF.

V and J are TRBV19 and TRBJ2-1, with TRBD2 matching 11 bases. The CDR3 consists of 16 residues. The germline CDR1 and CDR2 sequences are LNHDA and SQIVND (reference sequence). The V and J ends lost 5 bases and 6 bases, in that order; junction bases with no gene match: 9. This CDR3 reads CASSFLAGGSANEQFF. Here the CDR3 DNA reads TGTGCCAGTAGTTTCTTAGCGGGAGGGTCCGCCAATGAGCAGTTCTTC.

The gene calls are TRBV12-3 or TRBV12-4 and TRBJ2-5, with unresolved D. V was shortened by 6 bases and J by 5 bases, with 10 bases between the two germline ends. The CDR3 contains 12 residues. The CDR3 here is CASRLSSETQYF. CDR3 sequence (DNA): TGTGCCAGCAGATTGTCGAGTGAGACCCAGTACTTC.

This chain uses TRBV5-1 with TRBJ2-3, with TRBD1 matching over 7 bases. The CDR3 is 15 residues long. The V and J ends lost 5 bases and 0 bases, in that order; junction bases with no gene match: 6. The germline V gene encodes CDR1 SGHRS and CDR2 YFSETQ. The CDR3 DNA reads TGCGCCAGCAGATCCGGGACAGCTAGCACAGATACGCAGTATTTT. This sequence encodes CASRSGTASTDTQYF.

The V and J genes are TRBV12-3 or TRBV12-4 and TRBJ2-7; 7 bases fit TRBD1. The CDR3 spans 13 residues. The V and J ends lost 8 bases and 2 bases, in that order; junction bases with no gene match: 6. The CDR3 here is CASGGDRAYEQYF. The CDR3 bases are TGTGCCAGCGGTGGAGACAGGGCCTACGAGCAGTACTTC.

The chain recombines TRBV28 with TRBJ1-5; 7 nucleotides match TRBD1. The ends lost 5 bases at V and 0 bases at J; junction bases unmatched: 10. The germline CDR1 and CDR2 sequences are MDHEN and SYDVKM. The CDR3 has 17 amino acids. This CDR3 reads CASSPLSTGSSNQPQHF. CDR3 sequence (DNA): TGTGCCAGCAGTCCCCTCTCGACAGGGAGTAGCAATCAGCCCCAGCATTTT.

The CDR3 DNA reads TGTGCCAGCCGAAGGGACAACTACGAGCAGTACTTC. Residues: CASRRDNYEQYF. The chain recombines TRBV2 with TRBJ2-7; D may be TRBD1 (6 bases). The CDR3 covers 12 residues. Trimming took 8 bases from V and 3 from J, leaving 11 bases between them. CDR1 and CDR2 (germline): SNHLY, FYNNEI.

The chain carries TRBV3-1 (or the pseudogene TRBV3-2) and TRBJ2-7; D call uncertain. The CDR3 spans 15 residues. Trimming removed 1 base from V and 2 bases from J, with 12 bases in between. CDR1 is LGHDT and CDR2 is YNNKEL in the germline V gene (reference sequence). The DNA of the CDR3 is TGTGCCAGCAGCCAAGTAAGTGACACAGCCTACGAGCAGTACTTC. Translation: CASSQVSDTAYEQYF.

V usage is TRBV5-6 and J usage is TRBJ2-3; unclear D gene. The germline gives CDR1 SGHDT, CDR2 YYEEEE. This CDR3 contains 15 residues. Trimming left V 4 bases short and J 0 bases short, with 12 bases between. The CDR3 region is CASSAARGSTDTQYF. The CDR3 DNA follows: TGTGCCAGCAGCGCGGCGCGAGGAAGCACAGATACGCAGTATTTT.

CDR3 DNA: TGTGCCAGCAGTTCCCCTGGGGGAGGTGGCTACACCTTC. Its protein is CASSSPGGGGYTF. The V call is TRBV27, the J call TRBJ1-2, with D possibly matching TRBD1 (5 bases). There are 13 residues in the CDR3. Per the germline V gene, CDR1 is MNHEY and CDR2 is SMNVEV (reference sequence). The germline V and J ends were trimmed by 4 bases and 7 bases, with 13 bases remaining between them.

This clone was recorded only once. V usage is TRBV5-5 and J usage is TRBJ1-2, with a weak D call TRBD1 (5 bases). The germline V gene has CDR1 SGHKS and CDR2 YYEKEE (reference sequence). Trimming removed 4 bases at V and 7 bases at J, with 14 bases between. This CDR3 is built from 13 residues. CDR3: CASSGGTGGGYTF. CDR3 coding DNA: TGTGCCAGCAGCGGAGGGACCGGGGGTGGCTACACCTTC.

The rearrangement links TRBV18 to TRBJ1-1, with a weak D call TRBD1 (5 bases). Germline V CDR1 and CDR2: KGHSH, LQKENI. The CDR3 runs 13 residues. The germline V and J ends were trimmed by 3 bases and 3 bases, with 8 bases remaining between them. The CDR3 bases are TGTGCCAGCTCACCCAGGGTGGACACTGAAGCTTTCTTT. Its protein is CASSPRVDTEAFF.

The gene calls are TRBV3-1 (or the pseudogene TRBV3-2) and TRBJ2-5, with D maybe TRBD1 (5 bases). V shed 3 bases and J shed 5 bases, with 13 bases lying between them. Germline assignment: CDR1 LGHDT and CDR2 YNNKEL (reference sequence). This CDR3 has 14 amino acids. The CDR3 sequence: CASSQNKGMETQYF. Written as DNA, the CDR3 is TGTGCCAGCAGCCAGAATAAGGGGATGGAGACCCAGTACTTC.

The V and J genes are TRBV18 and TRBJ1-2, with a possible D match to TRBD1 (6 bases). CDR3 length: 16 residues. V lost 3 bases, J lost 4 bases, and 18 bases lay in between. Germline-derived CDR1 and CDR2 are KGHSH and LQKENI. CDR3 region: CASSPQGGGGVYGYTF. CDR3 DNA sequence: TGTGCCAGCTCACCTCAAGGTGGTGGGGGCGTCTATGGCTACACCTTC. Drawing the rest from reference TRBV18 and TRBJ1-2, the complete variable domain is NAGVMQNPRHLVRRRGQEARLRCSPMKGHSHVYWYRQLPEEGLKFMVYLQKENIIDESGMPKERFSAEFPKEGPSILRIQQVVRGDSAAYFCASSPQGGGGVYGYTFGSGTRLTVV.

This clone was observed once. V is TRBV28 and J is TRBJ2-1; 8 nucleotides agree with TRBD2. CDR3 length equals 18 residues. V trimming: 5 bases; J trimming: 6 bases; junction bases outside the gene matches: 18. Germline V lookup: CDR1 MDHEN, CDR2 SYDVKM. CDR3 sequence (DNA): TGTGCCAGCAGTCCACGTGGCGGGAGGTTAAGGGGGGGCAATGAGCAGTTCTTC. Its protein product is CASSPRGGRLRGGNEQFF.

V and J are TRBV7-8 and TRBJ2-7; TRBD1 agrees at 8 bases. From germline, CDR1 is SGHVS and CDR2 FQNEAQ. This CDR3 is 15 amino acids long. Trimming took 2 bases from V and 3 from J; bases not matched to a gene: 6. CDR3 amino acids: CASSLRGQGGYEQYF. As DNA, the CDR3 is TGTGCCAGCAGCTTAAGAGGACAGGGAGGCTACGAGCAGTACTTC.

For this clone: This sample also contains other DNA sequences that code for the same CDR3. The chain is built from TRBV28 and TRBJ1-5; a possible D gene is TRBD1 (5 bases). The V end was cut by 3 bases, the J end by 4 bases, with 10 bases between. This CDR3 contains 14 residues. Germline loops: CDR1 MDHEN, CDR2 SYDVKM. The CDR3 reads CASSFGQGNQPQHF. In DNA form, the CDR3 reads TGTGCCAGCAGTTTTGGTCAGGGAAATCAGCCCCAGCATTTT.